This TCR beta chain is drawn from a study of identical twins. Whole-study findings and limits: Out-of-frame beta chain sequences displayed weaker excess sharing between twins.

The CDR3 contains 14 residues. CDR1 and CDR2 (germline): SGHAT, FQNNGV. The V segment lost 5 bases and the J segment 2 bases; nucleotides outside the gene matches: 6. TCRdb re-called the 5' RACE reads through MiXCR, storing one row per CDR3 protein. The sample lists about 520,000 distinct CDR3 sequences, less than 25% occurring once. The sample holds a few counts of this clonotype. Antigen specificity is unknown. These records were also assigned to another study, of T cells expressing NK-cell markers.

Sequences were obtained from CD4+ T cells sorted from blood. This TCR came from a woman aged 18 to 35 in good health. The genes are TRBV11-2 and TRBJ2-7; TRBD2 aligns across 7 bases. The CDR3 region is CASSPERGTYEQYF. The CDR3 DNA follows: TGTGCCAGCAGCCCTGAGCGGGGAACCTACGAGCAGTACTTC.